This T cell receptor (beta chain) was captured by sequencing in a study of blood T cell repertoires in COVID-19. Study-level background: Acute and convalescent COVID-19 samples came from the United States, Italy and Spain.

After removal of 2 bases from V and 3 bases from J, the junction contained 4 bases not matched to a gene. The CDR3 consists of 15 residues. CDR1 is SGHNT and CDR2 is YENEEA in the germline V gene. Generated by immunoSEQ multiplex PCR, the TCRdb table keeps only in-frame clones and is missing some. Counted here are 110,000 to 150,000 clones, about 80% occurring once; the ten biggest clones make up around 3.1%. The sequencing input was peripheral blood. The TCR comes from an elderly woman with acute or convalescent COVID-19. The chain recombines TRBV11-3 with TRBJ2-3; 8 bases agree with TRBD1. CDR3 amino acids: CASSLNTGGTDTQYF. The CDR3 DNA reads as TGTGCCAGCAGCTTAAACACAGGGGGTACAGATACGCAGTATTTT.